The 17 T cell receptor beta chains listed next were all sequenced from one sample in a study of shared clonotypes between healthy human individuals. Assay used: immunoSEQ multiplex PCR; TCRdb lists only in-frame clones, some missing. The sample consists of 600,000 to 750,000 clones, roughly 91% of them appearing once. The sample comprised memory CD8+ T cells from PBMCs. Regarding subset: CD45RO+ cells pooled with CCR7-negative TemRA cells. Receptors were obtained from a man between 18 and 35 years old in good health. Some clones in this sample may be carry-over from other donors' samples.

V gene TRBV7-8 combines with J gene TRBJ1-1, with D tentatively TRBD1 (5 bases). The CDR3 loop spans 14 amino acids. CDR1 and CDR2 (germline): SGHVS, FQNEAQ. Trimming removed 1 base at V and 4 bases at J, with 10 bases between. Written as DNA, the CDR3 is TGTGCCAGCAGCTTAGGAGGGGTCGGCACTGAAGCTTTCTTT. Translation gives CASSLGGVGTEAFF.

J is TRBJ2-5 and V is TRBV10-2; the D gene is possibly TRBD2 (6 bases). V lost 10 bases and J lost 5, with 26 bases in between. Germline V lookup: CDR1 WSHSY, CDR2 SAAADI. The CDR3 covers 16 residues. The CDR3 reads CATKKPGEWSLETQYF. As DNA, the CDR3 is TGCGCCACTAAAAAACCGGGGGAGTGGAGTCTGGAGACCCAGTACTTC.

The chain is built from TRBV6-6 and TRBJ2-1; TRBD2 agrees at 9 bases. The length of the CDR3 is 15 residues. Germline V gene lookup returns CDR1 MNHNY and CDR2 SVGAGI (reference sequence). V trimming: 4 bases; J trimming: 9 bases; junction bases outside the gene matches: 10. The CDR3 nucleotides are TGTGCCAGCAGTTGGCGGGAGGGCCCCTCTTTTGAGCAGTTCTTC. Amino acid sequence: CASSWREGPSFEQFF.

V gene TRBV10-3 combines with J gene TRBJ1-1; TRBD1 matches 8 bases. J was trimmed by 0 bases and V by 5 bases; bases with no gene match: 5. The CDR3 has 15 residues. Germline V CDR1 and CDR2: ENHRY, SYGVKD. The CDR3 DNA reads as TGTGCCATCAGTCGACAGGGGAACATGAACACTGAAGCTTTCTTT. Encoded protein: CAISRQGNMNTEAFF.

This chain joins TRBV6-5 and TRBJ2-7; tentatively, D is TRBD2 (6 bases). The CDR3 covers 13 residues. Germline assignment: CDR1 MNHEY and CDR2 SVGAGI. The V gene lost 5 bases and the J gene lost 3 bases, with 11 bases spanning the gap. The CDR3 is CASSPEGIYEQYF. DNA for the CDR3: TGTGCCAGCAGTCCGGAGGGGATCTACGAGCAGTACTTC.

V usage is TRBV27 and J usage is TRBJ1-1; TRBD1 agrees at 7 bases. The CDR3 extends over 15 amino acids. V shed 7 bases and J 5 bases; nucleotides not matched to a gene: 13. Germline CDR1 and CDR2: MNHEY and SMNVEV (reference sequence). The CDR3 DNA reads TGTGCCAGCACCTCGTGGGCGACAGGGATGACTGAAGCTTTCTTT. Amino acid sequence: CASTSWATGMTEAFF.

V and J are TRBV6-6 and TRBJ2-5; no clear D. V gave up 6 bases and J gave up 4 bases, with 9 bases separating them. The CDR3 contains 12 residues. CDR1 and CDR2 from the germline V gene are MNHNY and SVGAGI (reference sequence). This CDR3 reads CASRDPRETQYF. CDR3 in DNA: TGTGCCAGCAGGGATCCCAGAGAGACCCAGTACTTC.

This chain links TRBV15 with TRBJ1-2, with D possibly matching TRBD1 (5 bases). The CDR3 contains 19 residues. In germline, CDR1 is LNHNV, CDR2 YYDKDF (reference sequence). Trimming stripped 3 bases from V and 0 bases from J, with 23 bases between. CDR3 coding DNA: TGTGCCACCAGCAGTCCGCTTCTTACAGGTCCCAAGTCTAACTATGGCTACACCTTC. Translated: CATSSPLLTGPKSNYGYTF.

V is TRBV9 and J is TRBJ2-3, with D unclear. The CDR3 runs 13 residues. Trimming took 1 base from V and 5 from J, leaving 8 bases between them. In germline, CDR1 is SGDLS, CDR2 YYNGEE. CDR3 coding DNA: TGTGCCAGCAGCGTATTGTATCGAGATACGCAGTATTTT. Translating gives CASSVLYRDTQYF.

The chain joins TRBV4-1 to TRBJ2-3; 7 positions agree with TRBD1. The germline V gene has CDR1 MGHRA and CDR2 YSYEKL. The trim removed 0 bases at V and 2 bases at J, leaving 8 bases unmatched. This CDR3 region has 17 residues. The DNA for the CDR3 is TGCGCCAGCAGCCAAGATCTTAGGGGGCCTTCCACAGATACGCAGTATTTT. Translation gives CASSQDLRGPSTDTQYF.

This clone has ten or more counts. This sequence joins TRBV6-1 and TRBJ1-5; D possibly corresponds to TRBD1 (5 bases). V lost 3 bases to trimming and J lost 7 bases, with 13 bases between them. The CDR3 extends over 14 amino acids. The germline V gene encodes CDR1 MNHNS and CDR2 SASEGT. CDR3: CASSDLWGGQPQHF. DNA for the CDR3: TGTGCCAGCAGTGACCTATGGGGGGGACAGCCCCAGCATTTT.

The chain is built from TRBV5-1 and TRBJ2-5; a possible D gene is TRBD1 (5 bases). Germline CDR1 SGHRS, CDR2 YFSETQ. The V gene lost 1 base and the J gene lost 5 bases, with 12 bases spanning the gap. The CDR3 is 14 amino acids. The CDR3 DNA reads as TGCGCCAGCAGCTTGCGGGCAGGGTGGGAGACCCAGTACTTC. The encoded protein is CASSLRAGWETQYF.

The V call is TRBV5-8, the J call TRBJ1-1; weak D call: TRBD1 (5 bases). The V gene lost 8 bases and the J gene lost 0 bases, with 20 bases spanning the gap. This CDR3 has 16 residues. Germline loops: CDR1 SGHTS, CDR2 YDEGEE. The CDR3 bases are TGTGCCAGGTTAACGGGGGAGTTGCTTTTGAACACTGAAGCTTTCTTT. This codes for CARLTGELLLNTEAFF.

The chain is built from TRBV6-5 and TRBJ2-7, with 8 bases lining up with TRBD1. CDR1 is MNHEY, CDR2 SVGAGI, per germline. With 4 bases clipped from V and 6 bases from J, the junction kept 5 bases outside the gene matches. This CDR3 has 13 amino acids. CDR3 nucleotides: TGTGCCAGCAGTTTGACAGGGGTAGGCGAGCAGTACTTC. Translation gives CASSLTGVGEQYF.

This clone was recorded only once. The chain has TRBV19 and TRBJ2-7; 7 positions agree with TRBD2. V was pared by 3 bases and J by 3 bases, with 8 bases of the junction left unmatched. The CDR3 runs to 15 residues. Germline CDR1 and CDR2: LNHDA and SQIVND (reference sequence). The CDR3 nucleotides are TGTGCCAGTAGTATTTTGGCGGGAGAGATCTACGAGCAGTACTTC. Encoded protein: CASSILAGEIYEQYF.

The J gene is TRBJ1-4, the V gene TRBV2, with 11 bases lining up with TRBD1. Per the germline V gene, CDR1 is SNHLY and CDR2 is FYNNEI. This CDR3 is built from 15 residues. Germline trimming cut 8 bases from V and 9 bases from J; bases unmatched to any gene: 11. CDR3: CASWTGTGGGQKLFF. The CDR3 region has the DNA TGTGCCAGCTGGACCGGGACAGGGGGTGGACAAAAACTGTTTTTT.

The gene calls are TRBV30 and TRBJ2-6; D not certain. Germline V gene lookup returns CDR1 GTSNPN and CDR2 SVGIG (reference sequence). The CDR3 contains 14 residues. Trimming removed 2 bases at V and 0 bases at J, with 5 bases between. The CDR3 region is CAWSIRSGANVLTF. Here the CDR3 DNA reads TGTGCCTGGAGTATACGCTCTGGGGCCAACGTCCTGACTTTC.